This TCR beta chain derives from a study of shared clonotypes between healthy human individuals. The assay used deep level. Assay: immunoSEQ multiplex PCR; the TCRdb copy retains only in-frame clones and omits some. The sample yields roughly 220,000 clones, just over 65% seen once. Worth noting for this clone: The antigen remains unidentified.

Overall study results and limits: Shared across a few donors were 4% to 6% of the naive CD4 clonotypes. The expectation was that sequencing depth would affect clonotype sharing among donors.

CDR1 and CDR2 from the germline V gene are LGHNA and YSLEER. V lost 1 base to trimming and J lost 5 bases, with 14 bases between them. CDR3 length equals 16 residues. The rearrangement uses TRBV4-3 and TRBJ1-4; D is uncertain. The sample was memory CD4+ T cells sorted from blood. As to subset: CD45RA-negative fraction. The receptor's source is a man aged 30 to 45 in good health. The CDR3 spells CASSQGLWTPNEKLFF. CDR3 nucleotide sequence: TGCGCCAGCAGCCAAGGGCTCTGGACGCCAAATGAAAAACTGTTTTTT.